This entry describes one T cell receptor (beta chain). This clonotype has at least ten counts. Its antigen specificity is not known. Base quality data are lacking; no much larger clone is found one base away. Reading from cysteine to phenylalanine, the CDR3 counts 13 amino acids. The DNA shown is the 39-base CDR3, in frame from base 1. V was cut back by 5 bases and J by 13 bases, leaving a gap of 18 bases between them. From the germline V gene, CDR1 is SGHTA and CDR2 is FQGNSA. These data come from a study of breast tumors, draining lymph nodes, adjacent tissues (dated by TCRdb to about 2016). Background for the entire study: In breast cancer patients, the study compared the TCR beta repertoires of tumor, adjacent nontumor tissue and axillary lymph nodes. The study aimed to assess the relationships and possible T-cell exchange between tumor, surrounding tissue and draining lymph node repertoires in human breast cancer. General findings and caveats noted by the study authors: T-cell repertoire diversity in tumors was found to be lower than in lymph nodes but higher than in nontumor tissue, and preferential V and J gene usage was observed. The data were considered consistent with the idea that most tumor T cells come from the lymph node and then expand in tumor tissue. Rather than being directly demonstrated, the conclusion that tumor T cells originate in lymph nodes was presented as consistent with a hypothesis. Tumor and nontumor tissue repertoires were found to be significantly more similar in luminal-like than in basal-like breast cancer.

Lymph node samples were obtained from the axillary draining lymph nodes of breast cancer patients. Instrument on record: Illumina HiSeq 2000. Multiplex PCR amplification was used to generate the TCR beta chain libraries. High-throughput sequencing was used to analyze the amplified TCR beta chain products. TCRdb handled the public reads itself, with Q25 trimming in fastp and clone calling in MiXCR, and kept productive beta chains. Rows with a matching CDR3 protein are joined into one entry that keeps the most common DNA and genes. The sample yields 200,000 or so distinct CDR3 sequences; around 29% were counted once. The top ten hold approximately 4.5% of the sample.

The V and J genes are TRBV7-2 and TRBJ2-1; the D gene is perhaps TRBD1, on 7 matching bases. Sequences were obtained from axillary lymph node tissue. This TCR came from a female donor with breast cancer. Some clones in this sample may be carry-over from other donors' samples. In nucleotide form, the sequence is TGTGCCAGCAGCCCCAGGGGGGCCCCCAGTCAGTTCTTC. Its translation is CASSPRGAPSQFF.